The source of this T cell receptor beta chain is a study of control samples from healthy donors and cancer patients. TCRdb's copy holds only in-frame clones and misses some; the assay was immunoSEQ multiplex PCR. This table has about 190,000 clones, about 91% appearing once. The length of the CDR3 is 16 residues. With 4 bases removed from V and 2 bases from J, the gap between germline ends came to 16 bases. Germline V gene lookup returns CDR1 KGHDR and CDR2 SFDVKD. The sequence came from a man aged 30 to 39 in good health. The sequenced sample consisted of blood. The chain joins TRBV24-1 to TRBJ2-5; D is tentatively TRBD1 or TRBD2 (5 bases each). CDR3 nucleotide sequence: TGTGCCACCAGTGACCCTTCCGGGACGAAGCAAGAGACCCAGTACTTC. This sequence encodes CATSDPSGTKQETQYF.